These T cell receptor beta chains were read from a single sample in a study of blood T cell repertoires in COVID-19. Profiling relied on immunoSEQ multiplex PCR, and the TCRdb table lists in-frame clones only, not all of them. The top ten hold 7% to 9% of the sample, which has some 100,000 clones, 84% seen once. Sequenced sample: peripheral blood. The receptor source for this set is a woman at least 80 years old with active or convalescent COVID-19. The CDR3 runs from the conserved cysteine through the conserved F or W. D genes are given only for firm matches. Clone sizes are given selectively: once, few, many, or a class where the clone is expanded.

d_gene	v_gene	j_gene	abundance	CDR3nt	CDR3aa
TRBD1	TRBV6-2/TRBV6-3	TRBJ1-2	NA	TGTGCCAGCAGTTCCCAAACGGGACAGGGCCTCTATGGCTACACCTTC	CASSSQTGQGLYGYTF
TRBD1	TRBV19	TRBJ1-3	NA	TGTGCCAGTAGCCCCCCTCCCGGGACAGATATTTCTGGAAACACCATATATTTT	CASSPPPGTDISGNTIYF
TRBD2	TRBV18	TRBJ2-1	once	TGTGCCAGCTCACCACCGACGGGAGGTTACAATGAGCAGTTCTTC	CASSPPTGGYNEQFF
NA	TRBV28	TRBJ1-5	NA	TGTGCCAGTACACCAGGGGACCGGGGCTGGGGTCAGCCCCAGCATTTT	CASTPGDRGWGQPQHF
TRBD1	TRBV7-2	TRBJ2-7	NA	TGTGCCAGCAGCTTAATGGGACAGGGGATACACGAGCAGTACTTC	CASSLMGQGIHEQYF
TRBD2	TRBV2	TRBJ2-7	NA	TGTGCCAGCAGTGTGACTAGCGGGAGCTACGAGCAGTACTTC	CASSVTSGSYEQYF
TRBD1	TRBV6-5	TRBJ1-3	NA	TGTGCCAGCAGACAGGGGTCGTCTGGAAACACCATATATTTT	CASRQGSSGNTIYF
TRBD1	TRBV7-2	TRBJ1-2	once	TGTGCCAGCAGCTTAGGAGGGACAGCTGTTTATGGCTACACCTTC	CASSLGGTAVYGYTF
NA	TRBV28	TRBJ2-7	NA	TGTGCCAGCAGTTTATTTAGGGGCAGGAACTACGAGCAGTACTTC	CASSLFRGRNYEQYF
NA	TRBV7-9	TRBJ1-1	NA	TGTGCCAGCAGCTTAGCGCTGGGGGGCACTGAAGCTTTCTTT	CASSLALGGTEAFF
TRBD2	TRBV27	TRBJ2-1	NA	TGTGCCAGCAGTGATCCGGGACTAGGGACCCATGAGCAGTTCTTC	CASSDPGLGTHEQFF
NA	TRBV6-2/TRBV6-3	TRBJ2-2	NA	TGTGCCAGCAGCCCCTTGAGGGGGACCGGGGAGCTGTTTTTT	CASSPLRGTGELFF
NA	TRBV2	TRBJ2-5	NA	TGTGCCAGCCCTACTGGGGCGTCAGAGACCCAGTACTTC	CASPTGASETQYF
NA	TRBV30	TRBJ1-2	NA	TGTGCCTGGACCTTTCATCGGGGACACAAGAACTATGGCTACACCTTC	CAWTFHRGHKNYGYTF
TRBD1	TRBV5-1	TRBJ1-2	NA	TGCGCCAGCAGCTTGGCCAGGGGGCCCTATGGCTACACCTTC	CASSLARGPYGYTF
TRBD2	TRBV10-3	TRBJ2-1	NA	TGTGCCACCGGACTAGCGGGAGGGCATAAGAATCAGCAGTTCTTC	CATGLAGGHKNQQFF
NA	TRBV6-6	TRBJ2-5	NA	TGTGCCAGCAGTTACTCGAGGCTAGCACAAGAGACCCAGTACTTC	CASSYSRLAQETQYF
NA	TRBV4-1	TRBJ1-3	NA	TGCGCCAGCAGCCAAGGCGATGGAAACACCATATATTTT	CASSQGDGNTIYF
TRBD2	TRBV12-5	TRBJ2-3	NA	TGTGCTAGTGGTTTGGCCCGAGGACTAGCGGGAGGTAGCACAGATACGCAGTATTTT	CASGLARGLAGGSTDTQYF
NA	TRBV4-2	TRBJ1-4	NA	TGTGCCAGCCGCTGGGGGCAGGGGACGGGTGCAACTAATGAAAAACTGTTTTTT	CASRWGQGTGATNEKLFF
TRBD2	TRBV7-8	TRBJ2-2	NA	TGTGCCAGCAGCTTGGGGACTAGCGGGAGTAGGTCCGGGGAGCTGTTTTTT	CASSLGTSGSRSGELFF
NA	TRBV7-3	TRBJ1-1	NA	TGTGCCAGCAGTCCTCAGATGAACACTGAAGCTTTCTTT	CASSPQMNTEAFF
TRBD1	TRBV19	TRBJ2-7	once	TGTGCCAGTAGTACCCGGGCCAGGGGGATCGAGCAGTACTTC	CASSTRARGIEQYF
NA	TRBV6-6	TRBJ2-7	NA	TGTGCCAGCAGTTACTCCTCCGGGAGTGGCTACGAGCAGTACTTC	CASSYSSGSGYEQYF
NA	TRBV5-1	TRBJ2-1	NA	TGCGCCAGCAGCTTTACTGATATAGCGGACCCACTAATCTTC	CASSFTDIADPLIF
TRBD2	TRBV9	TRBJ2-1	once	TGTGCCAGCAGCCGAGTCCCTAGCGGGAGTTCCTACAATGAGCAGTTCTTC	CASSRVPSGSSYNEQFF
NA	TRBV9	TRBJ2-7	NA	TGTGCCAGCAGCGTAAGTGGTAGTCGGTCGCAAGAGCAGTACTTC	CASSVSGSRSQEQYF
TRBD2	TRBV4-1	TRBJ2-7	NA	TGCGCCAGCAGCCTTATCGGACTAGCGGGACCTCCCTCTTCCTACGAGCAGTACTTC	CASSLIGLAGPPSSYEQYF
TRBD2	TRBV7-8	TRBJ2-1	NA	TGTGCCAGCAGCTTGAGGACTAGCGGAGACTTCTCCTACAATGAGCAGTTCTTC	CASSLRTSGDFSYNEQFF
NA	TRBV18	TRBJ1-5	few	TGTGCCAGCTCACCCGACACCCGCAATCAGCCCCAGCATTTT	CASSPDTRNQPQHF
NA	TRBV10-3	TRBJ2-5	NA	TGTGCCATCAGTGATTACCCTAGCAACCCTCAGTACTTC	CAISDYPSNPQYF
NA	TRBV4-1	TRBJ1-2	NA	TGCGCCAGCAGCCAAGATGCGGGGACTGACTATGGCTACACCTTC	CASSQDAGTDYGYTF
TRBD1	TRBV6-5	TRBJ1-1	NA	TGTGCCAGCAGTTCACCGGGACAGGGAAGGAACACTGAAGCTTTCTTT	CASSSPGQGRNTEAFF
TRBD2	TRBV28	TRBJ2-3	NA	TGTGCCAGCAGTTCCTCACTAGCGGGAGGCACAGATACGCAGTATTTT	CASSSSLAGGTDTQYF
TRBD1	TRBV27	TRBJ2-5	NA	TGTGCCAGCAAACCCTGGCGGACAGGGGGCCAAGAGACCCAGTACTTC	CASKPWRTGGQETQYF